This record concerns one T cell receptor (beta chain) sequence. Its antigen is still unknown. No much larger clonotype is one base removed from it; base qualities were not supplied. This record belongs to a study of CD8 T cells in ankylosing spondylitis listed by TCRdb under 2017. Regarding the research as a whole: The study set out to find disease-linked TCR variants by profiling T cell receptor beta repertoires in ankylosing spondylitis patients and healthy donors. In total, the full study cohort was made up of some 110 healthy donors and 25 or so ankylosing spondylitis patients. Peripheral blood was sampled, and synovial fluid was also collected from ankylosing spondylitis patients.

What the study reported, not specific to this receptor: In peripheral blood, the disease-linked clones were found at relatively low frequencies and had a CD8+ phenotype. Some motif variants were previously reported in synovial fluid and blood of reactive arthritis patients, suggesting common disease-initiation mechanisms. The disease-linked clones were reported to be significantly enriched in matched synovial fluid samples from ankylosing spondylitis patients. Blood from ankylosing spondylitis patients appeared to be characterized by a TCR beta motif made up of several highly homologous amino acid variants.

Sequencing used an Illumina HiSeq 2500. Quantitative 5'-RACE with molecular barcodes was used to prepare TCR beta libraries. Processing in the source paper ran as follows. A new computational method based on a probabilistic model of VDJ rearrangement was used to identify disease-linked TCR variants. Through fastp at Q25 and MiXCR, TCRdb rebuilt clones from the public reads, retaining in-frame beta chains. Rows matching on CDR3 protein sequence are summarized as one entry with the most common DNA and genes. TCRdb, not the original authors, processed these V and J calls. Counted in this sample were approximately 250,000 distinct CDR3 sequences; 20% to 30% of them appeared once. The ten largest make up over 0.55% of the sample. According to the germline V gene, CDR1 reads SGDLS and CDR2 reads YYNGEE. There are 13 amino acids in the CDR3, from cysteine to phenylalanine inclusive. The sequence is cut down to CDR3 DNA, 39 bases in frame from base 1. Compared with germline, V lacks 4 bases and J lacks 7 bases; bases without a gene match: 5.

The rearrangement joined TRBV9 to TRBJ1-1; 9 middle bases align to TRBD1. Sequenced input: blood, either unsorted or a sorted T cell fraction (not recorded which). The clonotype originates from a male donor with ankylosing spondylitis or in good health (not recorded which). The DNA sequence reads TGTGCCAGCAGCCCCGGACAGGGGATTGAAGCTTTCTTT. It is translated as CASSPGQGIEAFF.